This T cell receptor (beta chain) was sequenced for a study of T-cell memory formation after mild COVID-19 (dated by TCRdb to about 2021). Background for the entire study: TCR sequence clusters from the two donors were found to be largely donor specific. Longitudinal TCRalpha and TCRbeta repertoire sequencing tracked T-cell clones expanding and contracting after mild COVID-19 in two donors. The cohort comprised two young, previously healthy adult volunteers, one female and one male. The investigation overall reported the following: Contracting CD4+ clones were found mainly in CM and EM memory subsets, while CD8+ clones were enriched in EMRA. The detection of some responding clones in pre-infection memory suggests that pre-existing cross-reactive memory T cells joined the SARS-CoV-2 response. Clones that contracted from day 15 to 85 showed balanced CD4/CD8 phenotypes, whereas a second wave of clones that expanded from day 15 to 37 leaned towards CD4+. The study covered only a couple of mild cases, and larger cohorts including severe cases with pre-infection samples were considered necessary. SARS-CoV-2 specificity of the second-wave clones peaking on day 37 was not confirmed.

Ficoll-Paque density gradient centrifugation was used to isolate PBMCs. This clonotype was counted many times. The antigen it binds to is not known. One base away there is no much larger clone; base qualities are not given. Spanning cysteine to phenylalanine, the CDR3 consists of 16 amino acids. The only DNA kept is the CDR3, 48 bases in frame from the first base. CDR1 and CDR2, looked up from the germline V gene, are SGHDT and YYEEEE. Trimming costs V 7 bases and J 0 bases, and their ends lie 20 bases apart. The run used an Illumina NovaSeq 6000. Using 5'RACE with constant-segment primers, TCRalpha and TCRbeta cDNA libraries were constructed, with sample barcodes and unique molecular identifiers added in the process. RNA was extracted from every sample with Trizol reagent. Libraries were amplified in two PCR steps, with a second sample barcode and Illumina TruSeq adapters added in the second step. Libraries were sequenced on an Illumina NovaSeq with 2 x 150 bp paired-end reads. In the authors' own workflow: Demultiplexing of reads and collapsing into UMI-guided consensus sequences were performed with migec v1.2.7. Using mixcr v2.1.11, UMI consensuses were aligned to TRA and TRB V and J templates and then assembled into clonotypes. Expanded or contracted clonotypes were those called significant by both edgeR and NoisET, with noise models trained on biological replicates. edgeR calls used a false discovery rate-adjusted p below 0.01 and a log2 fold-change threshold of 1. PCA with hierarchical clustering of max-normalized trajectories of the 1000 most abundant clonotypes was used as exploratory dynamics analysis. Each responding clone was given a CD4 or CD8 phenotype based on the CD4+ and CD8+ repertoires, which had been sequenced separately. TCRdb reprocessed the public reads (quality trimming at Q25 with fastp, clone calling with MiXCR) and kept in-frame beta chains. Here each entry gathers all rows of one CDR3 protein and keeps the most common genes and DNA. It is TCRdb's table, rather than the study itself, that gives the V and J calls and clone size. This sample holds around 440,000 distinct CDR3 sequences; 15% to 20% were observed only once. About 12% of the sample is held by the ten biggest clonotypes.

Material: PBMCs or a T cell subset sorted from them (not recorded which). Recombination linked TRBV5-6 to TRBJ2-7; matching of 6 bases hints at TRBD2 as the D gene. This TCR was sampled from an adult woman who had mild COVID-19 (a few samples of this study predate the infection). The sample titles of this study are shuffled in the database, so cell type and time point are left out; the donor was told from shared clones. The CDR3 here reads CASSDPPGRISYEQYF. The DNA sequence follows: TGTGCCAGCTCCGATCCTCCCGGGAGAATCTCCTACGAGCAGTACTTC.